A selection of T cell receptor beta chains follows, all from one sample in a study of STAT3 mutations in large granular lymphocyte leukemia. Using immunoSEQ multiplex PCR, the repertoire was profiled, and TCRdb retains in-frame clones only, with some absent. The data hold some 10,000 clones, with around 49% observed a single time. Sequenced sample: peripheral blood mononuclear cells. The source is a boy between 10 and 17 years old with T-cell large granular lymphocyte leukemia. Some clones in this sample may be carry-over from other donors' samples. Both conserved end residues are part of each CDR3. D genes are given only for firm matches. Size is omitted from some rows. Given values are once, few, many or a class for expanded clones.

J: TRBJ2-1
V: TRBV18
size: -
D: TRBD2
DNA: TGTGCCAGCCAACTAGCGGCATACAATGAGCAGTTCTTC
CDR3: CASQLAAYNEQFF

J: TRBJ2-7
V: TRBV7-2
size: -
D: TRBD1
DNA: TGTGCCAGCAGCTTAGTGGGTCAGGGGACAGACGAGCAGTACTTC
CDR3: CASSLVGQGTDEQYF

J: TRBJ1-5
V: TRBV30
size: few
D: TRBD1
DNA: TGTGCCTGGAGTGTACAGGGGGGTCAGCCCCAGCATTTT
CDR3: CAWSVQGGQPQHF

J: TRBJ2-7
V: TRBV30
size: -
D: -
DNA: TGTGCCTGGAGTGTAGGGCAAGAGGTGTCCGAGCAGTACTTC
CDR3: CAWSVGQEVSEQYF

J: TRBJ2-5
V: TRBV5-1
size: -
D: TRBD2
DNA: TGCGCCAGCAGCGTTATTAGCGGGAATCGAGGAGAGACCCAGTACTTC
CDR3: CASSVISGNRGETQYF

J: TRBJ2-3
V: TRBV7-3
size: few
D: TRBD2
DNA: TGTGCCAGCAGCTTATTGGGACTAGCAGGAGATACGCAGTATTTT
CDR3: CASSLLGLAGDTQYF

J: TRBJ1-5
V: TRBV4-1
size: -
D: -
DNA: TGCGCCAGCAGCCAAGGATTGGGGAATCAGCCCCAGCATTTT
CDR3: CASSQGLGNQPQHF

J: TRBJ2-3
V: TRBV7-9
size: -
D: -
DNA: TGTGCCAGCAGGAGGGTCGCGGCGGTGGGCACAGATACGCAGTATTTT
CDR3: CASRRVAAVGTDTQYF

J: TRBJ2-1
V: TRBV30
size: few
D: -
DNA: TGTGCCTGGAGTTTGGACAGCAACAATGAGCAGTTCTTC
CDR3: CAWSLDSNNEQFF

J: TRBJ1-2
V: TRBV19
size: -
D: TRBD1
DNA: TGTGCCAGTAGTATCAGGGACAGGGACGGCTACACCTTC
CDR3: CASSIRDRDGYTF

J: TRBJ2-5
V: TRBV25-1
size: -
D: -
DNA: TGTGCCAGCAGTGGACGTGAGACCCAGTACTTC
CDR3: CASSGRETQYF

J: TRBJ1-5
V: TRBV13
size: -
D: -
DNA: TGTGCCAGCAGCTCTCGGAGGGGGGGGGCGTCTATAATCGATCAGCCCCAGCATTTT
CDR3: CASSSRRGGASIIDQPQHF

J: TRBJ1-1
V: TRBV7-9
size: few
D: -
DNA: TGTGCCAGCAGCTTCGACACTGAAGCTTTCTTT
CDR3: CASSFDTEAFF

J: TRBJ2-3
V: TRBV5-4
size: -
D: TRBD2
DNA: TGTGCCAGCAGCAGCCCCTGGGCGGGAGACGGTACGCAGTATTTT
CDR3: CASSSPWAGDGTQYF

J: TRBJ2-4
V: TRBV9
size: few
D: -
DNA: TGTGCCAGCAGCGTAGGTGGGGGACAATCTAACATTCAGTACTTC
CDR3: CASSVGGGQSNIQYF

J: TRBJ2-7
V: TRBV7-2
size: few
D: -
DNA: TGTGCCAGCAGTACTAGTTCCTACGAGCAGTACTTC
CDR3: CASSTSSYEQYF

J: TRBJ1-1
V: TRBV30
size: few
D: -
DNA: TGTGCCTGGACCAGGGTCTCAGGGTTTGCTGAAGCTTTCTTT
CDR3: CAWTRVSGFAEAFF

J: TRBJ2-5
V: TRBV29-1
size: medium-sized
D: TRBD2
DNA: TGCAGCGTTGAACGGACTAGCGGAGAGACCCAGTACTTC
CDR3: CSVERTSGETQYF